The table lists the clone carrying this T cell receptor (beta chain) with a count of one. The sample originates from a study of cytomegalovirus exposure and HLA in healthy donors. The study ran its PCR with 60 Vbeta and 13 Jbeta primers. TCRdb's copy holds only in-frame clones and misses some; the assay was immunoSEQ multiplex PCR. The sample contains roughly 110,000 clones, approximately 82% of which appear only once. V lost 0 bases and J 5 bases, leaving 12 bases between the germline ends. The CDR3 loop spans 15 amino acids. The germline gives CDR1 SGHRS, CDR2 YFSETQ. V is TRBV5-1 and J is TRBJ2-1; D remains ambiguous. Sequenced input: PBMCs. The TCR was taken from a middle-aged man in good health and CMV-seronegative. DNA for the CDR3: TGCGCCAGCAGCTTGGAAGGCCCAGAGGACAATGAGCAGTTCTTC. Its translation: CASSLEGPEDNEQFF.